This entry is about one TCR beta chain. The antigen remains undetermined. Clones were read by immunoSEQ multiplex PCR, and TCRdb kept only the in-frame ones, dropping some. The sample lists 18,000 or so clones, 85% to 90% seen once, with roughly 0.68% in the top ten. The data belong to a study of T cells in narcolepsy. Across the study: Healthy controls were enrolled alongside patients with narcolepsy type 1 or type 2. Study observations and caveats: Blood of same and different patients, but not healthy controls, reportedly held recurring autoreactive clonotypes. In some patient and control memory CD4+ samples, autoreactive clones were absent. Autoreactive HCRT-specific and TRIB2-specific clonotypes were marked in same-patient CSF-versus-blood CD4+ comparisons.

This sequence was found in a human donor in good health. Sequencing was performed on memory (CD45RA-) CD4+ T cells from blood.

The CDR3: CASSPRDRGRNTQYF. DNA for the CDR3: TGTGCCAGCAGCCCCCGGGACAGGGGTCGAAATACGCAGTATTTT. This chain connects TRBV9 to TRBJ2-3; 10 nucleotides match TRBD1. V was pared by 4 bases and J by 7 bases, with 9 bases of the junction left unmatched. This CDR3 is built from 15 residues. The V gene's germline CDR1 is SGDLS and CDR2 YYNGEE. The variable domain in full, with the rest retrieved from reference TRBV9 and TRBJ2-3, is DSGVTQTPKHLITATGQRVTLRCSPRSGDLSVYWYQQSLDQGLQFLIQYYNGEERAKGNILERFSAQQFPDLHSELNLSSLELGDSALYFCASSPRDRGRNTQYFGPGTRLTVL.